The source of this TCR beta chain is a study of shared clonotypes between healthy human individuals. Study-wide background: Each donor contributed plates that comprised three CD4 naive, three CD4 memory, two CD8 naive and one CD8 memory.

Splitting of CD4+ cells produced CD45RA+ naive and CD45RA-negative memory subsets. This clone was detected only a few times. In germline, CDR1 is LNHDA, CDR2 SQIVND (reference sequence). The CDR3 extends over 14 amino acids. Trimming left V 2 bases short and J 7 bases short, with 9 bases between. This table comes from immunoSEQ multiplex PCR, and its TCRdb copy is limited to in-frame clones, with some not included. The sample yields about 1 million clones, around 76% seen once. The sample taken for sequencing was memory CD4+ T cells sorted from blood. Regarding subset: CD45RA-negative fraction. The rearrangement uses TRBV19 and TRBJ1-6, with unresolved D. The sequence derives from a man younger than 35 in good health. The CDR3: CASSILTANSPLHF. Written as DNA, the CDR3 is TGTGCCAGTAGTATATTGACGGCCAATTCACCCCTCCACTTT.